Listed here are 19 T cell receptor beta chains from one sample, sequenced in a study of lymphopenia after photon versus proton radiotherapy. Sequenced by immunoSEQ multiplex PCR; TCRdb stores in-frame clones only, minus some. The table records 30,000 to 40,000 clones, around 90% of them present only once. The sample here was peripheral blood, taken from a patient treated with photon-based radiotherapy. The receptors here all came from a man aged 60-69 years with cholangiocarcinoma.

The rearrangement uses TRBV7-6 and TRBJ2-5, with a possible D match to TRBD1 (6 bases). Germline loops: CDR1 SGHVS, CDR2 FNYEAQ. Trimming shortened V by 1 base and J by 2 bases, and 11 bases separated the two germline ends. The CDR3 is 15 amino acids. The CDR3 region is CASSLGGQEQETQYF. DNA for the CDR3: TGTGCCAGCAGCTTAGGGGGGCAGGAACAAGAGACCCAGTACTTC.

The chain links TRBV19 to TRBJ1-5; 7 nucleotides match TRBD1. This CDR3 comprises 15 residues. The germline V gene encodes CDR1 LNHDA and CDR2 SQIVND (reference sequence). Trimming took 3 bases from V and 1 from J; bases not matched to a gene: 3. The CDR3 region has the DNA TGTGCCAGTAGTATGGCGGGACAGAGCAATCAGCCCCAGCATTTT. This translates into CASSMAGQSNQPQHF.

This chain uses TRBV4-2 with TRBJ2-5; 8 nucleotides agree with TRBD2. Trimming at V came to 1 base and at J to 3 bases, leaving 7 bases not matched to a gene. Germline lookup yields CDR1 LGHNA and CDR2 YNFKEQ. The CDR3 totals 16 residues. This CDR3 is CASSQGPSLAEETQYF. CDR3 DNA sequence: TGTGCCAGCAGCCAAGGACCGTCACTAGCGGAAGAGACCCAGTACTTC.

The chain combines TRBV14 with TRBJ1-6; no clear D. The V and J ends lost 1 base and 7 bases respectively, with 11 bases between them. The CDR3 runs 15 residues. Per germline, CDR1 SGHDN and CDR2 FVKESK. This CDR3 is CASSQVRAANSPLHF. The DNA of the CDR3 is TGTGCCAGCAGCCAAGTGCGAGCCGCGAATTCACCCCTCCACTTT.

The V and J genes are TRBV5-1 and TRBJ2-7; 8 bases are a match to TRBD1. This CDR3 region has 16 residues. V lost 4 bases to trimming and J lost 6 bases; unmatched junction nucleotides: 15. The germline V gene encodes CDR1 SGHRS and CDR2 YFSETQ. CDR3 bases: TGCGCCAGCAGCGTAATGCCGGGACAGGTGGAGTCCGAGCAGTACTTC. The encoded protein is CASSVMPGQVESEQYF.

The chain recombines TRBV6-5 with TRBJ2-7; 8 nucleotides agree with TRBD2. Trimming cost V 0 bases and J 6 bases; bases outside gene matches: 1. In germline, CDR1 is MNHEY, CDR2 SVGAGI. The CDR3 contains 13 residues. Here the CDR3 reads CASSYSGGGEQYF. Here the CDR3 DNA reads TGTGCCAGCAGTTACTCCGGGGGGGGCGAGCAGTACTTC.

This chain connects TRBV29-1 to TRBJ2-1; maybe TRBD2 (7 bases). Germline loops: CDR1 SQVTM, CDR2 ANQGSEA. Deletions cut 0 bases from V and 9 bases from J, with 15 bases between. The CDR3 runs 14 residues. The CDR3 sequence: CSVEDRGRVSEQFF. DNA for the CDR3: TGCAGCGTTGAAGATAGGGGGAGGGTGAGTGAGCAGTTCTTC.

The chain employs TRBV7-9 and TRBJ1-4; D gene unclear. The germline V and J ends were trimmed by 3 bases and 3 bases, with 11 bases remaining between them. The CDR3 sequence is 15 residues long. CDR1 and CDR2 (germline): SEHNR, FQNEAQ (reference sequence). In DNA, the CDR3 is TGTGCCAGCAGCTTCAATTCGCAGGCTAATGAAAAACTGTTTTTT. It translates to CASSFNSQANEKLFF.

This chain uses TRBV10-2 with TRBJ1-2, with D unresolved. This CDR3 has 13 amino acids. Between the trimmed V and J ends, which lost 3 bases and 2 bases, there was a span of 7 bases. Per the germline V gene, CDR1 is WSHSY and CDR2 is SAAADI. The CDR3 is CASSDGINYGYTF. CDR3 DNA sequence: TGCGCCAGCAGTGACGGTATAAACTATGGCTACACCTTC.

This rearrangement joins TRBV5-6 to TRBJ2-7; D is ambiguous. The V end lost 2 bases, the J end lost 4 bases, and 16 bases lay between the germline ends. CDR3 length: 15 amino acids. Germline values: CDR1 SGHDT, CDR2 YYEEEE. The CDR3 bases are TGTGCCAGCAGCTTCTCGGGCAGAGACCTTTACGAGCAGTACTTC. Protein: CASSFSGRDLYEQYF.

This rearrangement joins TRBV19 to TRBJ2-3; D might be TRBD2 (5 bases). Germline V gene sequence: CDR1 LNHDA, CDR2 SQIVND (reference sequence). V lost 5 bases, J lost 2 bases, and 17 bases lay in between. The CDR3 sequence is 16 residues long. The CDR3 sequence: CASSPRTRATTDTQYF. The CDR3 DNA reads as TGTGCCAGTAGTCCGCGGACGCGGGCTACCACAGATACGCAGTATTTT.

The V call is TRBV18, the J call TRBJ2-5; D might be TRBD2 (5 bases). The CDR3 runs 14 residues. Germline V gives CDR1 KGHSH, CDR2 LQKENI. V lost 4 bases and J lost 2, with 11 bases in between. The DNA of the CDR3 is TGTGCCAGCTCACGGGTCGAGGGACAAGAGACCCAGTACTTC. Its translation: CASSRVEGQETQYF.

This chain connects TRBV28 to TRBJ1-6; D is uncertain. The germline CDR1 and CDR2 sequences are MDHEN and SYDVKM. The CDR3 totals 12 residues. V was clipped by 6 bases and J by 5 bases, with 5 bases between them. The CDR3 is CASRQNNSPLHF. In DNA form, the CDR3 reads TGTGCCAGCAGACAGAATAATTCACCCCTCCACTTT.

The chain carries TRBV19 and TRBJ1-5; D unresolved. The length of the CDR3 is 14 residues. V was clipped by 6 bases and J by 4 bases, with 13 bases between them. From germline, CDR1 is LNHDA and CDR2 SQIVND (reference sequence). The CDR3 loop reads CASSRELGNQPQHF. CDR3 nucleotide sequence: TGTGCCAGTAGCCGAGAACTAGGGAATCAGCCCCAGCATTTT.

CDR3 in DNA: TGTGCCAGCAGCCGCCCCAACGGGTACGAGCAGTACTTC. Amino acid sequence: CASSRPNGYEQYF. The chain uses TRBV6-6 and TRBJ2-7; D is ambiguous. CDR1 MNHNY and CDR2 SVGAGI come from the germline V gene (reference sequence). V lost 6 bases and J 4 bases, leaving 13 bases between the germline ends. The CDR3 length is 13 residues.

Here the CDR3 DNA reads TGTGCCAGCAGCTTAGTTACAGGCATTGAAGCTTTCTTT. Translated, it gives CASSLVTGIEAFF. The chain couples TRBV7-2 to TRBJ1-1, with a possible D match to TRBD1 (5 bases). The V end was cut by 1 base, the J end by 7 bases, with 10 bases between. The CDR3 covers 13 residues. Per germline, CDR1 SGHTA and CDR2 FQGNSA.

The chain uses TRBV20-1 and TRBJ2-7; D ambiguous. Germline-derived CDR1 and CDR2 are DFQATT and SNEGSKA (reference sequence). The CDR3 spans 11 residues. The V end was cut by 6 bases, the J end by 0 bases, with 6 bases between. The CDR3 DNA sequence: TGCAGTGCACGAAGCTCCTACGAGCAGTACTTC. It translates to CSARSSYEQYF.

The chain couples TRBV29-1 to TRBJ1-5; D possibly corresponds to TRBD1 (5 bases). Trimming shortened V by 8 bases and J by 3 bases, and 11 bases separated the two germline ends. Germline V gene sequence: CDR1 SQVTM, CDR2 ANQGSEA. This CDR3 comprises 12 residues. The CDR3 sequence: CSTRDPNQPQHF. The CDR3, as DNA: TGCAGCACCCGGGACCCCAATCAGCCCCAGCATTTT.

The J gene is TRBJ2-5, the V gene TRBV28; D is undetermined. The germline V gene has CDR1 MDHEN and CDR2 SYDVKM. The V end was cut by 1 base, the J end by 4 bases, with 4 bases between. The CDR3 has 12 residues. CDR3 sequence: CASSLFGETQYF. CDR3 in DNA: TGTGCCAGCAGTTTATTCGGAGAGACCCAGTACTTC.